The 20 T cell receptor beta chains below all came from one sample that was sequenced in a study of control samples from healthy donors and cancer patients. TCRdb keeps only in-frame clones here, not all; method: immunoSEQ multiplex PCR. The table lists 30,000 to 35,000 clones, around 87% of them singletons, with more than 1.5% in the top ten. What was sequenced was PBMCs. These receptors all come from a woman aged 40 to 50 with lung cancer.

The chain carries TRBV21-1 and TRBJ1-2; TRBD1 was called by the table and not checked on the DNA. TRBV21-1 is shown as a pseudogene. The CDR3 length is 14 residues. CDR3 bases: TGTGCCAGCAGCAAAGCGCTGGGCATCTATGGCTACACCTTC. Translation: CASSKALGIYGYTF.

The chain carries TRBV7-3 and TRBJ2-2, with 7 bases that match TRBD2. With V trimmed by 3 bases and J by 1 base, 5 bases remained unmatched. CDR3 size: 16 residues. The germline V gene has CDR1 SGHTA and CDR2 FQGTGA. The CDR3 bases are TGTGCCAGCAGCTTGGAAGCGGGGATGAACACCGGGGAGCTGTTTTTT. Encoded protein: CASSLEAGMNTGELFF.

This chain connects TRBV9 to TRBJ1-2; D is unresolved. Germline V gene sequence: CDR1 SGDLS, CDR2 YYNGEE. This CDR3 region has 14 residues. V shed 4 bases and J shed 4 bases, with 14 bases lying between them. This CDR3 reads CASSPDDGPYGYTF. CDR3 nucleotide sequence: TGTGCCAGCAGCCCAGACGACGGTCCCTATGGCTACACCTTC.

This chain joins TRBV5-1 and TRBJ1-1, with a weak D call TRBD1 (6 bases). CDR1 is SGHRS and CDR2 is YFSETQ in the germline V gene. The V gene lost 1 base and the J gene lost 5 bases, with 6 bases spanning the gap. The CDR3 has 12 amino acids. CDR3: CASSLRGTEAFF. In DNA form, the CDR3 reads TGCGCCAGCAGCTTGAGGGGGACTGAAGCTTTCTTT.

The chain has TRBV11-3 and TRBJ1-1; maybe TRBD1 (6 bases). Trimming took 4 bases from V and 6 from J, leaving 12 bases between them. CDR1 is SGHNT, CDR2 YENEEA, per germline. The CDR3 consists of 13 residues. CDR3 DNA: TGTGCCAGCAGCTCAGGGGCACGGGCTGAAGCTTTCTTT. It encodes CASSSGARAEAFF.

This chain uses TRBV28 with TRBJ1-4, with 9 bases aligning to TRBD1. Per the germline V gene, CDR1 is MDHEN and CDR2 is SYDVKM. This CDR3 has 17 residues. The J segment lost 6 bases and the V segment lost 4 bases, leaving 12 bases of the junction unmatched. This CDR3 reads CASSSTLQGAAYEKLFF. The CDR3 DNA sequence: TGTGCCAGCAGTTCCACCTTACAGGGGGCGGCGTATGAAAAACTGTTTTTT.

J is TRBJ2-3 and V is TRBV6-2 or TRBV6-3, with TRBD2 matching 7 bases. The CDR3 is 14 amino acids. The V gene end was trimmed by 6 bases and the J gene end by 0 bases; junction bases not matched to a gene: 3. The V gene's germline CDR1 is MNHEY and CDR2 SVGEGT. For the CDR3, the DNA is TGTGCCAGCAGCCCCGGGGGGAGCACAGATACGCAGTATTTT. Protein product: CASSPGGSTDTQYF.

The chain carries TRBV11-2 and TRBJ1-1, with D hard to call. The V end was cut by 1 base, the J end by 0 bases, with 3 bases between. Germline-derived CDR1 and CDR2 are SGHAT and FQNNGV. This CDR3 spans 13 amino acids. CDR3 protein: CASSLGVNTEAFF. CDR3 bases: TGTGCCAGCAGCTTAGGTGTGAACACTGAAGCTTTCTTT.

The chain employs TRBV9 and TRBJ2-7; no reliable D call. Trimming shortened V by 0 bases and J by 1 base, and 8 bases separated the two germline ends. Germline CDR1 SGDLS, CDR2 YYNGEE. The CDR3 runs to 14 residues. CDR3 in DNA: TGTGCCAGCAGCGTAGATTGGCTATCCTACGAGCAGTACTTC. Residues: CASSVDWLSYEQYF. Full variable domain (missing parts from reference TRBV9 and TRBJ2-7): DSGVTQTPKHLITATGQRVTLRCSPRSGDLSVYWYQQSLDQGLQFLIQYYNGEERAKGNILERFSAQQFPDLHSELNLSSLELGDSALYFCASSVDWLSYEQYFGPGTRLTVT.

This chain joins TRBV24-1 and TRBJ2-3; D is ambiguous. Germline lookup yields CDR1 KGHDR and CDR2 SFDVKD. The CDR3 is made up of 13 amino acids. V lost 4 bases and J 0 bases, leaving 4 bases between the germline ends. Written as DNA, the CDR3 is TGTGCCACCAGTGACTATAGCACAGATACGCAGTATTTT. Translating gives CATSDYSTDTQYF.

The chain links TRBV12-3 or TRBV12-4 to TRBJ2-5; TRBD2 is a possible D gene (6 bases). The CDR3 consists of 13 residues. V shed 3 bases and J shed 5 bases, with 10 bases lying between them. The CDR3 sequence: CASSFTSWETQYF. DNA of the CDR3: TGTGCCAGCAGTTTCACTAGCTGGGAGACCCAGTACTTC.

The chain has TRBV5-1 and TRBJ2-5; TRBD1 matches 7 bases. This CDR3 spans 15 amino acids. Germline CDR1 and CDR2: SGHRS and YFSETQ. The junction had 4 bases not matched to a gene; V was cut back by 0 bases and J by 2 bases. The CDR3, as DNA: TGCGCCAGCAGCTTGGCACGGACAGGACAAGAGACCCAGTACTTC. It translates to CASSLARTGQETQYF. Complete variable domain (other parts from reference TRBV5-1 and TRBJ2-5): KAGVTQTPRYLIKTRGQQVTLSCSPISGHRSVSWYQQTPGQGLQFLFEYFSETQRNKGNFPGRFSGRQFSNSRSEMNVSTLELGDSALYLCASSLARTGQETQYFGPGTRLLVL.

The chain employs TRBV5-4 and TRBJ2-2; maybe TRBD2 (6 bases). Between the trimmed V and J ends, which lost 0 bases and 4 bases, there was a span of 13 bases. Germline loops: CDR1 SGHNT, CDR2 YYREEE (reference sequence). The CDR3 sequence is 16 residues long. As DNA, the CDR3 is TGTGCCAGCAGCTTGGTGGCGGGGTTGGGCACCGGGGAGCTGTTTTTT. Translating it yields CASSLVAGLGTGELFF.

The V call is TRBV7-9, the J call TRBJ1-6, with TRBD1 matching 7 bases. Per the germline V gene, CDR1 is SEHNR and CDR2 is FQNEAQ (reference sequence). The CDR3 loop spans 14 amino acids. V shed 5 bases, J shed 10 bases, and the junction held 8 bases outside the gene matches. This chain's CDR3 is CASSPRQGESPLHF. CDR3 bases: TGTGCCAGCAGCCCCCGACAGGGAGAGTCACCCCTCCACTTT.

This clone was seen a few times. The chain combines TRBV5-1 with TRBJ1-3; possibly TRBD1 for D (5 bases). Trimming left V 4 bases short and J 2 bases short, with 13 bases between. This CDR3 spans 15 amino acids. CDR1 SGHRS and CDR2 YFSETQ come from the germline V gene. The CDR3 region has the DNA TGCGCCAGCAGCCGGGGGGTTCCCCCTGGAAACACCATATATTTT. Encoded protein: CASSRGVPPGNTIYF. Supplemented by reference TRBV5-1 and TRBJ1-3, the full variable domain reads KAGVTQTPRYLIKTRGQQVTLSCSPISGHRSVSWYQQTPGQGLQFLFEYFSETQRNKGNFPGRFSGRQFSNSRSEMNVSTLELGDSALYLCASSRGVPPGNTIYFGEGSWLTVV.

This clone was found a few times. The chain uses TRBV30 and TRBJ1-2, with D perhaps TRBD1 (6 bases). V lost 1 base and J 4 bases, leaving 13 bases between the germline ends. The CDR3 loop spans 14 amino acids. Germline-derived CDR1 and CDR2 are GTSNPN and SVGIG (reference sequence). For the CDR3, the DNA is TGTGCCTGGAGTGGCAGGGGATGGGGCTATGGCTACACCTTC. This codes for CAWSGRGWGYGYTF.

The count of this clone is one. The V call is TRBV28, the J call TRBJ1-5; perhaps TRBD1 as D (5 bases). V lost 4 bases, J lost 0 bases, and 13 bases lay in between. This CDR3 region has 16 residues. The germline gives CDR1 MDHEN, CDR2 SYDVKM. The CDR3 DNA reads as TGTGCCAGCAGTTACCGGTGGGGGTCTAGCAATCAGCCCCAGCATTTT. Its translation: CASSYRWGSSNQPQHF.

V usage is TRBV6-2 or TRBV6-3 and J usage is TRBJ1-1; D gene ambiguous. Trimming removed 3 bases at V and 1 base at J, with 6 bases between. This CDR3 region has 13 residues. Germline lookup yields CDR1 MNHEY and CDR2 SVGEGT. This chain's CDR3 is CASSYKENTEAFF. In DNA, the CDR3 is TGTGCCAGCAGTTATAAGGAGAACACTGAAGCTTTCTTT.

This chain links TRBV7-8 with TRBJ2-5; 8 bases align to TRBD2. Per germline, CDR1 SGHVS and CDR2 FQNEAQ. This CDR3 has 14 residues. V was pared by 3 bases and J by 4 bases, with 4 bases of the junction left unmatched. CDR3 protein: CASSLGLVGETQYF. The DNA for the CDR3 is TGTGCCAGCAGCTTGGGACTAGTGGGAGAGACCCAGTACTTC.

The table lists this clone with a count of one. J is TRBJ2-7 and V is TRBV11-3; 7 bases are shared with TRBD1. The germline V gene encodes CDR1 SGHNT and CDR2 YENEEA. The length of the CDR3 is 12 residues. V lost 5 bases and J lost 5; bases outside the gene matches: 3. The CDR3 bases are TGTGCCAGCAGCCCCGACAGGGACGAGCAGTACTTC. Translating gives CASSPDRDEQYF.